Below are 3 T cell receptor beta chains sequenced from a single sample in a study of lung T cells in sarcoidosis with Löfgren's syndrome. TCRdb called the reads again in MiXCR, with one record for every CDR3 protein. The sample includes 6,500 to 9,000 distinct CDR3 sequences, 20% to 25% seen only once; the top ten take around 25%. Input material: CD4+ T cells from bronchoalveolar lavage fluid. All receptors derive from a human donor with sarcoidosis (Löfgren's syndrome or another form), or a control subject (not recorded which).

In this sample, this clonotype is medium-sized. The chain recombines TRBV2 with TRBJ2-3; 11 positions match TRBD2. Germline V gives CDR1 SNHLY, CDR2 FYNNEI. V shed 6 bases and J 1 base; nucleotides not matched to a gene: 3. The CDR3 sequence is 15 residues long. CDR3 amino acids: CASRVLAGGTDTQYF. CDR3 DNA: TGTGCCAGCAGAGTACTAGCGGGGGGCACAGATACGCAGTATTTT.

Of note for this clonotype: A single base separates this from a much larger clone, so it may be a read error. This sequence joins TRBV5-4 and TRBJ1-1; perhaps TRBD1 as D (5 bases). This CDR3 has 12 amino acids. Germline CDR1 and CDR2: SGHNT and YYREEE (reference sequence). The CDR3 region is CTSSRTGGEPFF. In DNA form, the CDR3 reads TGTACCAGCAGCCGAACGGGGGGGGAACCTTTCTTT.

This clonotype was found a few times. V is TRBV5-6 and J is TRBJ2-2; D is possibly TRBD2 (5 bases). This CDR3 has 14 amino acids. Germline loops: CDR1 SGHDT, CDR2 YYEEEE. V dropped 0 bases and J dropped 6 bases, with 9 bases sitting between them. CDR3 residues: CASSLVSGAGELFF. The CDR3 nucleotides read TGTGCCAGCAGCTTGGTCTCCGGGGCCGGGGAGCTGTTTTTT.